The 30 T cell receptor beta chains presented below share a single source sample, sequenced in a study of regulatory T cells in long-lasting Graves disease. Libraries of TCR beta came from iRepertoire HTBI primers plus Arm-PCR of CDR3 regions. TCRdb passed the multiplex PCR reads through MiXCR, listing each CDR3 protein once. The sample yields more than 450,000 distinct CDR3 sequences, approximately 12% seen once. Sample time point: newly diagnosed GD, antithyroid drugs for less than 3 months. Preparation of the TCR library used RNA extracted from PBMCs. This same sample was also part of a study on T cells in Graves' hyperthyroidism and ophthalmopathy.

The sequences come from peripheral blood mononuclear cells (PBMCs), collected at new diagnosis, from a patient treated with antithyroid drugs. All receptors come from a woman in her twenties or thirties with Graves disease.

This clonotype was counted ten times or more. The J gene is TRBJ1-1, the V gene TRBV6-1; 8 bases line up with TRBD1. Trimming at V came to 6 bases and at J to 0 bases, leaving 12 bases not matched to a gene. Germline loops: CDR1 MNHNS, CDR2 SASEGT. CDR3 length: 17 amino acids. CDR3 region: CASSSYGQGHMNTEAFF. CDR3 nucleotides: TGTGCCAGCAGCTCGTATGGACAGGGACATATGAACACTGAAGCTTTCTTT.

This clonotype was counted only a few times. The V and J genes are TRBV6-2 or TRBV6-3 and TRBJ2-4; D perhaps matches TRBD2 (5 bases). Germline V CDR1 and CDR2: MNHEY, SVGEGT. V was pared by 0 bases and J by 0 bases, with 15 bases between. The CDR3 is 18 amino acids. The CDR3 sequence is CASSYSIGDYQAKNIQYF. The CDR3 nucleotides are TGTGCCAGCAGTTACTCGATAGGTGACTACCAAGCCAAAAACATTCAGTACTTC.

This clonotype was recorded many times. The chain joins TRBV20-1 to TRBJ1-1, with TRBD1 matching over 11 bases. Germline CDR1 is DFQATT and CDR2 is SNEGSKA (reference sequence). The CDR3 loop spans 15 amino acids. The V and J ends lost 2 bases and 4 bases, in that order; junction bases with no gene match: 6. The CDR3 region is CSARSGTGGGTEAFF. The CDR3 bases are TGCAGTGCTAGATCCGGGACAGGGGGTGGCACTGAAGCTTTCTTT.

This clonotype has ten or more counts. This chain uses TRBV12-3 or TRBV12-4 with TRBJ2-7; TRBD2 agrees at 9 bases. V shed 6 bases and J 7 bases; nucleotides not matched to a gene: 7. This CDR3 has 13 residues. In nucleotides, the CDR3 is TGTGCCAGCAGCTCCCACCTAGCGGGGGAGCAGTACTTC. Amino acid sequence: CASSSHLAGEQYF.

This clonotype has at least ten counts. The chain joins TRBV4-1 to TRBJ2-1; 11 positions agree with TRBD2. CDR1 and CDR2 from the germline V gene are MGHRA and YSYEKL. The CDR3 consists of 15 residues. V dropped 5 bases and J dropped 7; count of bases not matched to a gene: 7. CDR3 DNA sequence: TGCGCCAGCAGCATCACTAGCGGGAGAATGAATGAGCAGTTCTTC. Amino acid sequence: CASSITSGRMNEQFF.

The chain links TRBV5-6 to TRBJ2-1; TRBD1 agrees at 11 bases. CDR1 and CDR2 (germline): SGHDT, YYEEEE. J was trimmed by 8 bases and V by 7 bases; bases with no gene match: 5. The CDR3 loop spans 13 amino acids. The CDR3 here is CASWTGGLYEQFF. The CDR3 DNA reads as TGTGCCAGCTGGACAGGGGGCCTCTATGAGCAGTTCTTC.

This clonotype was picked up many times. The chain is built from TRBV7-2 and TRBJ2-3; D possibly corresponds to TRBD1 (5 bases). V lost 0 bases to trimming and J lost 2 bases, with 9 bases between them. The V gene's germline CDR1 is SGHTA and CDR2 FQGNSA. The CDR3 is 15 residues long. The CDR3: CASSLAGHFTDTQYF. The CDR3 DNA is TGTGCCAGCAGCTTAGCGGGGCATTTCACAGATACGCAGTATTTT.

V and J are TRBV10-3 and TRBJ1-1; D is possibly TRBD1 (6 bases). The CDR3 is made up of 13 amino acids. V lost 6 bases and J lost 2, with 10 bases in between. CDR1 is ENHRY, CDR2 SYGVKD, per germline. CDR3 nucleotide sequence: TGTGCCATCAGCTTACAGGGTAACACTGAAGCTTTCTTT. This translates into CAISLQGNTEAFF.

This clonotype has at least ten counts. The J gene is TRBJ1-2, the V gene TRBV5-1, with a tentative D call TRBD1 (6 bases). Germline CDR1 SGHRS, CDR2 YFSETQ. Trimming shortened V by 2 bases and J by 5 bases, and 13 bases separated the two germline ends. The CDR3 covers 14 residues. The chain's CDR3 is CASSFTGTGYGYTF. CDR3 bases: TGCGCCAGCAGCTTCACAGGGACGGGGTATGGCTACACCTTC.

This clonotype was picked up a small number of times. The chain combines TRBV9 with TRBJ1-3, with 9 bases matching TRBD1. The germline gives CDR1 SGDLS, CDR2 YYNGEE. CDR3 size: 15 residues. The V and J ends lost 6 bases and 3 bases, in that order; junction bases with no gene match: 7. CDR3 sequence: CASTPGGQGGNTIYF. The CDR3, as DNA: TGTGCCAGCACCCCCGGGGGACAGGGTGGAAACACCATATATTTT. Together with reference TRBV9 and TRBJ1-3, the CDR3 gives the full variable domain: DSGVTQTPKHLITATGQRVTLRCSPRSGDLSVYWYQQSLDQGLQFLIQYYNGEERAKGNILERFSAQQFPDLHSELNLSSLELGDSALYFCASTPGGQGGNTIYFGEGSWLTVV.

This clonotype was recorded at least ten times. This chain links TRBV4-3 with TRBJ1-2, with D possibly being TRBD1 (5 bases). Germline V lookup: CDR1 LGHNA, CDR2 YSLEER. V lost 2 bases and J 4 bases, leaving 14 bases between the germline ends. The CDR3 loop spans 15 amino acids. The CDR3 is CASSQIWDFGYGYTF. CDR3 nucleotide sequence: TGCGCCAGCAGCCAAATATGGGACTTCGGCTATGGCTACACCTTC.

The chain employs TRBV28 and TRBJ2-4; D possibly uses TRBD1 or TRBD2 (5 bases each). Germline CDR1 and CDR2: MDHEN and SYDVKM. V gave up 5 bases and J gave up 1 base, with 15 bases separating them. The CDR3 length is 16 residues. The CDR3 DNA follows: TGTGCCAGCAGTCCGGCCGGGACGGGCGCCAAAAACATTCAGTACTTC. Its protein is CASSPAGTGAKNIQYF.

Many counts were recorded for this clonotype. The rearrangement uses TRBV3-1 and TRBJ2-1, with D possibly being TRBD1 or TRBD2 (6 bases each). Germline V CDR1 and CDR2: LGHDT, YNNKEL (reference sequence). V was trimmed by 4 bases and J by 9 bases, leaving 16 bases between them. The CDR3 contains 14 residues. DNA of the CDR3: TGTGCCAGCAGCCCAAGACTAGTAGGGGGTGAGCAGTTCTTC. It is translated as CASSPRLVGGEQFF.

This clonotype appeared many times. The CDR3 loop reads CASSYYGSGSEKLFF. The CDR3, as DNA: TGTGCCAGCAGTTACTACGGCTCGGGGAGTGAAAAACTGTTTTTT. V gene TRBV6-5 combines with J gene TRBJ1-4; D unresolved. Trimming pared 1 base from V and 7 bases from J, leaving 13 bases between. This CDR3 has 15 amino acids. Germline assignment: CDR1 MNHEY and CDR2 SVGAGI.

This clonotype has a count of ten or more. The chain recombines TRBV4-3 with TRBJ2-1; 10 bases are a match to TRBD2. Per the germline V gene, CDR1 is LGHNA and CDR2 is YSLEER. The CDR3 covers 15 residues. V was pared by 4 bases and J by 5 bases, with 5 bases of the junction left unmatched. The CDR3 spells CASSRLAGVNNEQFF. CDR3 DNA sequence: TGCGCCAGCAGCCGGCTAGCGGGAGTCAACAATGAGCAGTTCTTC.

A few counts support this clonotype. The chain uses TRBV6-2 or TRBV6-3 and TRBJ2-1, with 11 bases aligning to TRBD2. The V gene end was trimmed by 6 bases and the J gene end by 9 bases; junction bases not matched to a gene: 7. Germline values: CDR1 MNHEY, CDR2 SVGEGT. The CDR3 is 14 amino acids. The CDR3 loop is CASRGTSGRGEQFF. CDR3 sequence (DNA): TGTGCCAGCAGGGGGACTAGCGGTCGGGGTGAGCAGTTCTTC.

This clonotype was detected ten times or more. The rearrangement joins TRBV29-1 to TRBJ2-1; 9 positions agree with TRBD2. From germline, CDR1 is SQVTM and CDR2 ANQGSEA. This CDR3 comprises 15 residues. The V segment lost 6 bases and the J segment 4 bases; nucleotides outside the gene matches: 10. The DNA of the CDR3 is TGCAGCGTATCCGGGACTAGCAATCTTTACAATGAGCAGTTCTTC. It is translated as CSVSGTSNLYNEQFF.

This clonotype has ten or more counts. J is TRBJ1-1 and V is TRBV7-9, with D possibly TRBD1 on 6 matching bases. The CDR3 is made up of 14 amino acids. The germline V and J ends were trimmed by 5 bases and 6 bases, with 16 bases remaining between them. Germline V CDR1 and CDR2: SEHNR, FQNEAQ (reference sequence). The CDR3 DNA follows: TGTGCCAGCAGCCGGACAGAGAAGTCCGCTGAAGCTTTCTTT. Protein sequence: CASSRTEKSAEAFF.

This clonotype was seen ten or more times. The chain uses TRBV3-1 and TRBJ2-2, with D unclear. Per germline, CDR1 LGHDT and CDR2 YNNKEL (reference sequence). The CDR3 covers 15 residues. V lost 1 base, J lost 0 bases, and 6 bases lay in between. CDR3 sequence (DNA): TGTGCCAGCAGCCAAGGTACAACGAACACCGGGGAGCTGTTTTTT. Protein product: CASSQGTTNTGELFF.

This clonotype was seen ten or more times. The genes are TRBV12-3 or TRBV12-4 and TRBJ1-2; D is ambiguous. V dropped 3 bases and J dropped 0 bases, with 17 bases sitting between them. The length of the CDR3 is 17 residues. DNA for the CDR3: TGTGCCAGCAGTTTCCCGAAGCTGGACGGCTCTAACTATGGCTACACCTTC. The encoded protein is CASSFPKLDGSNYGYTF.

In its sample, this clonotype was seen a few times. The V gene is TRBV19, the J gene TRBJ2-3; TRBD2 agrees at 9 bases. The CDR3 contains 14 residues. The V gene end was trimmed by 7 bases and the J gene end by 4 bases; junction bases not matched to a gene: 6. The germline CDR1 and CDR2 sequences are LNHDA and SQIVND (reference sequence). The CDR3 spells CASTGTSLADTQYF. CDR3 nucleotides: TGTGCCAGTACCGGGACTAGCCTCGCAGATACGCAGTATTTT.

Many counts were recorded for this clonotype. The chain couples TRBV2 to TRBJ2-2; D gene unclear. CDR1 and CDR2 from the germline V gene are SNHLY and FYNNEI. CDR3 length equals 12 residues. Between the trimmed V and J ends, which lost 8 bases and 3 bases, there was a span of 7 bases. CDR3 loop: CASHPDTGELFF. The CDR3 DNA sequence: TGTGCCAGCCACCCGGACACCGGGGAGCTGTTTTTT.

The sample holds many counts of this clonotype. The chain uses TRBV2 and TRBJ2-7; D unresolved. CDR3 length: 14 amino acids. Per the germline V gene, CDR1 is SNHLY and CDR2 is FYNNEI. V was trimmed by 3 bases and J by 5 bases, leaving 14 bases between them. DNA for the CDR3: TGTGCCAGCAGTGATATGGGCCCTGGGGACGAGCAGTACTTC. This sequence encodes CASSDMGPGDEQYF.

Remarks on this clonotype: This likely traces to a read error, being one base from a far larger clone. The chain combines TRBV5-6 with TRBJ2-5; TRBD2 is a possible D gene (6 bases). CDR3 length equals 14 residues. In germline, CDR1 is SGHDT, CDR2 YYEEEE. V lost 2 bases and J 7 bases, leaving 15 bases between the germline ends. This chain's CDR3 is CASSLAGVGGTQYF. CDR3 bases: TGTGCCAGCAGCTTAGCGGGCGTGGGAGGGACCCAGTACTTC.

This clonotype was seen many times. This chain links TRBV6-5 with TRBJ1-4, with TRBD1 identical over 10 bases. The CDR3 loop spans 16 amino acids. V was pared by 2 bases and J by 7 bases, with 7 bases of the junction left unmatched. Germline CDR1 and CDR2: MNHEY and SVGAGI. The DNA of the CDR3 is TGTGCCAGCAGTTACGATGGACAGGGGGGGACTGAAAAACTGTTTTTT. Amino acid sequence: CASSYDGQGGTEKLFF.

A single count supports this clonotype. The CDR3 region is CASRADPDRVTEAFF. The DNA for the CDR3 is TGTGCCAGCAGAGCAGACCCGGACAGGGTCACTGAAGCTTTCTTT. The rearrangement uses TRBV2 and TRBJ1-1; 8 bases match TRBD1. This CDR3 has 15 residues. J was trimmed by 4 bases and V by 6 bases; bases with no gene match: 10. Germline CDR1 and CDR2: SNHLY and FYNNEI.

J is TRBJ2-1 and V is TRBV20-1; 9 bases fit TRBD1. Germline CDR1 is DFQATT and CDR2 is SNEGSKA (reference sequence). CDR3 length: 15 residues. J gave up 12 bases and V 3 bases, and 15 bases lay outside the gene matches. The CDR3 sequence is CSARTPGQGRGGQFF. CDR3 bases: TGCAGTGCTAGGACTCCGGGACAGGGAAGGGGGGGGCAGTTCTTC.

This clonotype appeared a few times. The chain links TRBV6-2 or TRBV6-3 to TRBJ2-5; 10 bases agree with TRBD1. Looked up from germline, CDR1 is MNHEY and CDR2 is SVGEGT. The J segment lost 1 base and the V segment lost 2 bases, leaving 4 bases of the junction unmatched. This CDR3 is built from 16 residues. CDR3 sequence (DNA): TGTGCCAGCAGTTACGTGACAGGGGGCCTCCAAGAGACCCAGTACTTC. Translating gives CASSYVTGGLQETQYF.

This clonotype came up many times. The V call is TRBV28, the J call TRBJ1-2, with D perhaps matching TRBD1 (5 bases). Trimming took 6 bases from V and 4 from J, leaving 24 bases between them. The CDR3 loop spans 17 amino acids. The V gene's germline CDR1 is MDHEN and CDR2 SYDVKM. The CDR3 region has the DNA TGTGCCAGCAGACAACCCACACCGCTCGGGGGTACCTATGGCTACACCTTC. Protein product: CASRQPTPLGGTYGYTF.

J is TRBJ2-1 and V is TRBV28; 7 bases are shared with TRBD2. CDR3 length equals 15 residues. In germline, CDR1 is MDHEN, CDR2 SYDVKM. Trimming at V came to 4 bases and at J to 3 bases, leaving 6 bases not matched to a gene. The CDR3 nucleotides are TGTGCCAGCAGTTGGGGAGGGCCCCACTACAATGAGCAGTTCTTC. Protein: CASSWGGPHYNEQFF.